The present entry profiles one TCR beta chain with its context. J was trimmed by 6 bases and V by 6 bases; bases with no gene match: 4. This CDR3 is 12 amino acids long. Germline CDR1 and CDR2: MNHNY and SVGAGI (reference sequence). The sample comes from a study of blood T cell repertoires in COVID-19. Whole-study context: Samples came from the United States, Italy and Spain, spanning acute and convalescent COVID-19. T cells, B-cell-depleted T cells, or PBMCs provided the cDNA or gDNA that served as material.

Authors' analysis steps: Estimates of nucleated cell counts were drawn from the amplification of reference gene primers. Method: immunoSEQ multiplex PCR; TCRdb's copy keeps in-frame clones and lacks some. V, J and clone size are those of that table, while D and trimming were read from the DNA. The sample consists of approximately 150,000 clones, approximately 88% of them appearing once. Sequencing used peripheral blood. V and J are TRBV6-6 and TRBJ2-7; 8 bases are shared with TRBD1. The receptor was derived from a man between 65 and 85 years old with active COVID-19. In DNA form, the CDR3 reads TGTGCCAGCAGCAATGGACAGGGCGAGCAGTACTTC. It encodes CASSNGQGEQYF.